Following are 13 T cell receptor beta chains from one sample sequenced in a study of T cell changes during pregnancy in multiple sclerosis. Assay: immunoSEQ multiplex PCR; the TCRdb copy retains only in-frame clones and omits some. Of more than 30,000 clones listed, about 92% were seen once; the top ten hold 1.2%. Sequenced sample: PBMCs (not recorded whether the cells were cultured). The receptors shown here come from a female donor with multiple sclerosis, enrolled in a pregnancy study.

The rearrangement links TRBV11-2 to TRBJ1-5; D gene ambiguous. The CDR3 length is 17 residues. Per germline, CDR1 SGHAT and CDR2 FQNNGV. Between the trimmed V and J ends, which lost 0 bases and 2 bases, there was a span of 14 bases. CDR3: CASSLDHLIERNQPQHF. The CDR3, as DNA: TGTGCCAGCAGCTTAGATCATTTAATAGAACGCAATCAGCCCCAGCATTTT.

This clone was observed a few times. The rearrangement uses TRBV18 and TRBJ2-2; 9 nucleotides align to TRBD1. Germline CDR1 reads KGHSH; CDR2 reads LQKENI. V dropped 6 bases and J dropped 7; count of bases not matched to a gene: 9. This CDR3 spans 15 amino acids. The DNA for the CDR3 is TGTGCCAGCTCCCCCGGGACAGGGCTTGGCGGGGAGCTGTTTTTT. Residues: CASSPGTGLGGELFF.

The V call is TRBV5-8, the J call TRBJ1-1; D ambiguous. The CDR3 is 14 residues long. Germline assignment: CDR1 SGHTS and CDR2 YDEGEE. The V end lost 0 bases, the J end lost 0 bases, and 6 bases lay between the germline ends. CDR3 amino acids: CASSLDRLNTEAFF. Here the CDR3 DNA reads TGTGCCAGCAGCTTGGACAGACTGAACACTGAAGCTTTCTTT.

The chain has TRBV7-2 and TRBJ1-4; perhaps TRBD1 as D (5 bases). V lost 5 bases and J lost 7, with 14 bases in between. Germline lookup yields CDR1 SGHTA and CDR2 FQGNSA. The CDR3 covers 14 residues. The CDR3 sequence is CASSPAGAGEKLFF. CDR3 DNA: TGTGCCAGCAGCCCAGCCGGGGCGGGTGAAAAACTGTTTTTT.

The V call is TRBV6-1, the J call TRBJ2-3; D assignment may be TRBD1 or TRBD2 (5 bases each). V was cut by 8 bases and J by 2 bases, with 11 bases left in between. CDR1 MNHNS and CDR2 SASEGT come from the germline V gene. The CDR3 runs 13 residues. The CDR3 spells CASWGPNTDTQYF. The CDR3 DNA follows: TGTGCCAGCTGGGGACCAAACACAGATACGCAGTATTTT.

This clone was seen a single time. J is TRBJ2-3 and V is TRBV5-1; D may be TRBD1 (6 bases). The CDR3 extends over 15 amino acids. CDR1 is SGHRS, CDR2 YFSETQ, per germline. Trimming shortened V by 0 bases and J by 0 bases, and 8 bases separated the two germline ends. The CDR3 reads CASSLAGASTDTQYF. The CDR3 DNA reads as TGCGCCAGCAGCTTGGCAGGGGCCAGCACAGATACGCAGTATTTT.

The chain combines TRBV7-9 with TRBJ2-1; 9 bases align to TRBD2. CDR3 length equals 17 residues. V lost 3 bases, J lost 10 bases, and 16 bases stayed unmatched. CDR1 is SEHNR and CDR2 is FQNEAQ in the germline V gene (reference sequence). As DNA, the CDR3 is TGTGCCAGCAGCTTTAGATCGGCGGGAGGGCCTACTGGAGAGCAGTTCTTC. Amino acids: CASSFRSAGGPTGEQFF.

This clone showed up just a few times. The chain carries TRBV6-5 and TRBJ2-2, with unresolved D. The CDR3 consists of 15 residues. V was shortened by 0 bases and J by 2 bases, with 7 bases between the two germline ends. Germline CDR1 and CDR2: MNHEY and SVGAGI. The CDR3 sequence: CASSYSIGNTGELFF. DNA of the CDR3: TGTGCCAGCAGTTACTCGATAGGTAACACCGGGGAGCTGTTTTTT.

The genes are TRBV7-9 and TRBJ2-2, with 11 bases matching TRBD2. Germline CDR1 reads SEHNR; CDR2 reads FQNEAQ (reference sequence). This CDR3 contains 17 residues. V gave up 1 base and J gave up 4 bases; unmatched junction bases: 5. The CDR3 spells CASSLGASGRRTGELFF. CDR3 nucleotide sequence: TGTGCCAGCAGCTTAGGGGCTAGCGGGAGGCGCACCGGGGAGCTGTTTTTT.

The chain joins TRBV4-1 to TRBJ1-4, with no clear D. Germline V gene data show CDR1 as MGHRA and CDR2 as YSYEKL. This CDR3 has 16 amino acids. Trimming cost V 4 bases and J 4 bases, with 16 bases left between them. The CDR3 nucleotides are TGCGCCAGCAGCCGGCCCCTAACGGACCTTAATGAAAAACTGTTTTTT. Translation: CASSRPLTDLNEKLFF.

The rearrangement joins TRBV2 to TRBJ1-5; D is perhaps TRBD1 (5 bases). Germline CDR1 is SNHLY and CDR2 is FYNNEI. The V end was cut by 4 bases, the J end by 2 bases, with 15 bases between. This CDR3 is 16 amino acids long. CDR3 nucleotide sequence: TGTGCCAGCAGTGGAATGTGGGACTCTCGCAATCAGCCCCAGCATTTT. It specifies CASSGMWDSRNQPQHF.

The genes are TRBV30 and TRBJ2-3; 11 nucleotides line up with TRBD1. The CDR3 length is 16 residues. The germline gives CDR1 GTSNPN, CDR2 SVGIG (reference sequence). Trimming removed 2 bases from V and 4 bases from J; junction bases left unmatched: 8. The CDR3 bases are TGTGCCTGGAGTCTTCGGACAGGGGGCTTCGCAGATACGCAGTATTTT. Its translation is CAWSLRTGGFADTQYF.

Written as DNA, the CDR3 is TGTGCCAGCATGTCTAGCGGGCTTGAGGAGACCCAGTACTTC. Its protein is CASMSSGLEETQYF. The chain carries TRBV7-2 and TRBJ2-5; 8 bases are a match to TRBD2. The CDR3 loop spans 14 amino acids. Germline CDR1 reads SGHTA; CDR2 reads FQGNSA. V was pared by 7 bases and J by 5 bases, with 9 bases of the junction left unmatched.